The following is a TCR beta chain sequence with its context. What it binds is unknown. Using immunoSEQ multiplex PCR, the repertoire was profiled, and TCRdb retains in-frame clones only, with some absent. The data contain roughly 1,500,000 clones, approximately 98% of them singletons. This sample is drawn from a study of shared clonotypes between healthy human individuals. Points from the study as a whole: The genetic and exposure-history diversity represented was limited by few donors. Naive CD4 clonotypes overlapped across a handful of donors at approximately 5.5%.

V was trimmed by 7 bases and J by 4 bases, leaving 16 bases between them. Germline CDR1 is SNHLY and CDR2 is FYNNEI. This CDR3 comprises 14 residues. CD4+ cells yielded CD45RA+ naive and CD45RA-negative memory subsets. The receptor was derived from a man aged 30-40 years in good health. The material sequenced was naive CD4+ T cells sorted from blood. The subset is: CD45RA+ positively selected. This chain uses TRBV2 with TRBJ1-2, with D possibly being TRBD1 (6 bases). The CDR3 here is CASNGKEGGYGYTF. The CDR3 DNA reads TGTGCCAGCAACGGAAAGGAAGGGGGCTATGGCTACACCTTC. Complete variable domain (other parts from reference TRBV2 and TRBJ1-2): EPEVTQTPSHQVTQMGQEVILRCVPISNHLYFYWYRQILGQKVEFLVSFYNNEISEKSEIFDDQFSVERPDGSNFTLKIRSTKLEDSAMYFCASNGKEGGYGYTFGSGTRLTVV.